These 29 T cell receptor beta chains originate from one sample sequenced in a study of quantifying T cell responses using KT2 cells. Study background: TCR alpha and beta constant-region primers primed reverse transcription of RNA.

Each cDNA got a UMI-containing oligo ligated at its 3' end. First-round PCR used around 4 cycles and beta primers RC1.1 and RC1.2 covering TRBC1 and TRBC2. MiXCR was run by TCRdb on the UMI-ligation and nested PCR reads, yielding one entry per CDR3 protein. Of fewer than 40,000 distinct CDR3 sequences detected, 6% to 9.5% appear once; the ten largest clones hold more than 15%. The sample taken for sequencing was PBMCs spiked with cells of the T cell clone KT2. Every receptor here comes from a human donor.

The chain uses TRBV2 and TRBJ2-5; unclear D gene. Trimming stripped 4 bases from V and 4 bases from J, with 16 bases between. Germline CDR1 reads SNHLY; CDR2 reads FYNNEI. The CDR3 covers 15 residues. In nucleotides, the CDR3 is TGTGCCAGCAGTGTTGGTCGTACCTTGTTAGAGACCCAGTACTTC. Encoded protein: CASSVGRTLLETQYF.

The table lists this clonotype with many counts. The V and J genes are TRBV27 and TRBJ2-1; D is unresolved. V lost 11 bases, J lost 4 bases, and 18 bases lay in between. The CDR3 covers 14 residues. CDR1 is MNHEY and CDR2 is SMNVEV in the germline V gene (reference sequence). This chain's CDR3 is CAPPEVFSYNEQFF. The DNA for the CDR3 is TGTGCCCCTCCCGAGGTGTTCTCTTACAATGAGCAGTTCTTC.

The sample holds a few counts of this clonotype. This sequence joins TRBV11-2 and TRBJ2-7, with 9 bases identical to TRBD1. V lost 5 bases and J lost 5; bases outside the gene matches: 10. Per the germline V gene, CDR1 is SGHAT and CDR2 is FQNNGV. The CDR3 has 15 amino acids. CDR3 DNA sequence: TGTGCCAGCAGCCATTTGTGGGACAGGGAGGACGAGCAGTACTTC. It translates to CASSHLWDREDEQYF.

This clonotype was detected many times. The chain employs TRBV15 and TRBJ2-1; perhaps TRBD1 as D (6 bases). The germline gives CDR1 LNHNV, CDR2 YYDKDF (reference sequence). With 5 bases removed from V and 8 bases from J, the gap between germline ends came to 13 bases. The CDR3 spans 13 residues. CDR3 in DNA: TGTGCCACCAGCTTCCAACAGGGTTATGAGCAGTTCTTC. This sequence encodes CATSFQQGYEQFF.

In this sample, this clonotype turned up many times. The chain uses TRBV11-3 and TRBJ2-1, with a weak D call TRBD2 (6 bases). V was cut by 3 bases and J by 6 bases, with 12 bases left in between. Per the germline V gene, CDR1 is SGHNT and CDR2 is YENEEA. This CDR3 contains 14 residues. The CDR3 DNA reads TGTGCCAGCAGCTTTTCTAGCGCTTCCAATGAGCAGTTCTTC. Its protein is CASSFSSASNEQFF.

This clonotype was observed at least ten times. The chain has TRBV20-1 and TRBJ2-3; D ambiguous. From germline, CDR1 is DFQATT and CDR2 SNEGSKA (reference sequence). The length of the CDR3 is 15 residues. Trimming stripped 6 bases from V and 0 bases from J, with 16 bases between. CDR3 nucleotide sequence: TGCAGTGCCTTTGGCCATCCCCTTAGCACAGATACGCAGTATTTT. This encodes CSAFGHPLSTDTQYF.

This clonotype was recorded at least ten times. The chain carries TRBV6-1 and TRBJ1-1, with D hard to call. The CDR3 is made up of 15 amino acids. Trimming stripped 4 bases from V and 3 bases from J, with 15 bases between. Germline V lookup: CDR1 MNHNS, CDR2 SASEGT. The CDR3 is CASSATGRAYTEAFF. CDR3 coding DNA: TGTGCCAGCAGTGCTACTGGCCGGGCCTACACTGAAGCTTTCTTT.

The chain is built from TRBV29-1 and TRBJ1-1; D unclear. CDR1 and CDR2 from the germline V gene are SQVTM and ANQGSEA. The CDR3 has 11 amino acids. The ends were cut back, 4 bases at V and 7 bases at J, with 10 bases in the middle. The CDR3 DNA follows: TGCAGCGTTGGGGGTGAAGGTGAAGCTTTCTTT. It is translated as CSVGGEGEAFF. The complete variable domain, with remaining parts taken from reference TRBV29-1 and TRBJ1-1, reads SAVISQKPSRDICQRGTSLTIQCQVDSQVTMMFWYRQQPGQSLTLIATANQGSEATYESGFVIDKFPISRPNLTFSTLTVSNMSPEDSSIYLCSVGGEGEAFFGQGTRLTVV.

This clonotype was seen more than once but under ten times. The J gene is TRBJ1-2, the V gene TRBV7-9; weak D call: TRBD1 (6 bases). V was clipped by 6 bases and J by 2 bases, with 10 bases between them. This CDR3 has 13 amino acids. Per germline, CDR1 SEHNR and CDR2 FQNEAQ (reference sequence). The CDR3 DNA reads TGTGCCAGCAGACAGGGTGTGAACTATGGCTACACCTTC. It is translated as CASRQGVNYGYTF.

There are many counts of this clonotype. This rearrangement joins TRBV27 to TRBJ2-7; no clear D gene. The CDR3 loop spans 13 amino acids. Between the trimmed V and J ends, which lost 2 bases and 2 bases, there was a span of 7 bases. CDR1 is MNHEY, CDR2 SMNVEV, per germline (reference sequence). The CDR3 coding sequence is TGTGCCAGCAGTTTAACCGAAACCTACGAGCAGTACTTC. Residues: CASSLTETYEQYF.

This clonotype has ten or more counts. In DNA form, the CDR3 reads TGCGCCAGCAGCCAAGATTTGGGCAGCACAGATACGCAGTATTTT. Translated: CASSQDLGSTDTQYF. V usage is TRBV4-3 and J usage is TRBJ2-3, with no clear D. V lost 0 bases to trimming and J lost 0 bases, with 7 bases between them. CDR3 length: 15 amino acids. CDR1 is LGHNA, CDR2 YSLEER, per germline.

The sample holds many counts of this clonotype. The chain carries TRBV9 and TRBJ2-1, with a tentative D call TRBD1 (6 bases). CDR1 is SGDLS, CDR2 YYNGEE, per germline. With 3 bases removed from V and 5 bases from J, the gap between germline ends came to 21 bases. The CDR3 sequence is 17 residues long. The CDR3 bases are TGTGCCAGCAGCGGCCCACTGTCAGGGGTCGGGAACAATGAGCAGTTCTTC. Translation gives CASSGPLSGVGNNEQFF.

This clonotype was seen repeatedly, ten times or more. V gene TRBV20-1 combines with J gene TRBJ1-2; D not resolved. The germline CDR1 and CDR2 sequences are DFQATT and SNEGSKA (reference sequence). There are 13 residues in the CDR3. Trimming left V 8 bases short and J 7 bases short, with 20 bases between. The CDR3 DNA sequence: TGCAGTACACTAGAAAGAGGCTCCGGTGGCTACACCTTC. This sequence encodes CSTLERGSGGYTF.

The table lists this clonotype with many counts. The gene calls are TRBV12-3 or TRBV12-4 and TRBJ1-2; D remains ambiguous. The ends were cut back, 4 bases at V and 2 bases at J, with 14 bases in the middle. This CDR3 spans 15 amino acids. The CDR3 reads CASSSPLGWNYGYTF. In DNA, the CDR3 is TGTGCCAGCAGTTCGCCCCTAGGTTGGAACTATGGCTACACCTTC.

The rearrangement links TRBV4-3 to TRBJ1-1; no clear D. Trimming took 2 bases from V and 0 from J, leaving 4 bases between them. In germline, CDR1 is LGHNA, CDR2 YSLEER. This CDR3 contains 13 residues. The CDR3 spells CASSQSLNTEAFF. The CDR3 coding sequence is TGCGCCAGCAGCCAATCGCTGAACACTGAAGCTTTCTTT.

The CDR3 protein is CASSKPGLAGVARETQYF. The CDR3 region has the DNA TGTGCCAGCAGCAAGCCGGGACTAGCGGGAGTCGCCCGAGAGACCCAGTACTTC. The genes are TRBV11-1 and TRBJ2-5; 14 positions match TRBD2. The CDR3 runs 18 residues. In germline, CDR1 is SGHAT, CDR2 FQDESV (reference sequence). V lost 5 bases to trimming and J lost 4 bases; unmatched junction nucleotides: 12.

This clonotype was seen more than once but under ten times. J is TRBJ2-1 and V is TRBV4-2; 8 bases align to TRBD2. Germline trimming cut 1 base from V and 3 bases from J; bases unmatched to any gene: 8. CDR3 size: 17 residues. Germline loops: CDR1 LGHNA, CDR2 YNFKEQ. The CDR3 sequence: CASSQGRSGAFYNEQFF. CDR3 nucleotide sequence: TGTGCCAGCAGCCAAGGACGTAGCGGGGCTTTCTACAATGAGCAGTTCTTC.

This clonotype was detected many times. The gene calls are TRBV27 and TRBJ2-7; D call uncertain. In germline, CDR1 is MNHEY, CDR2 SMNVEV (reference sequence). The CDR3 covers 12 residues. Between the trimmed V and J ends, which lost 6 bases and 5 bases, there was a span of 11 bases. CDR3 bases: TGTGCCAGCAGAGGGATCGGAGACGAGCAGTACTTC. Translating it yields CASRGIGDEQYF.

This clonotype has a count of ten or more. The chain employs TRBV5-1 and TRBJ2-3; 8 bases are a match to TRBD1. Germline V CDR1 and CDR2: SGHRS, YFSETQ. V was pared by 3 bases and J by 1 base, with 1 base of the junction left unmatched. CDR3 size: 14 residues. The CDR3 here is CASSSTGGTDTQYF. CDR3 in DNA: TGCGCCAGCAGCTCGACAGGGGGCACAGATACGCAGTATTTT.

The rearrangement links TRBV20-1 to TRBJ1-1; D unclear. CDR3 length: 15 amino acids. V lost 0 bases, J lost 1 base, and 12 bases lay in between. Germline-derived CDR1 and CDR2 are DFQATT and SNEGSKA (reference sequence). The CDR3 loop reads CSARDPKAWNTEAFF. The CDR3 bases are TGCAGTGCTAGAGATCCGAAGGCTTGGAACACTGAAGCTTTCTTT.

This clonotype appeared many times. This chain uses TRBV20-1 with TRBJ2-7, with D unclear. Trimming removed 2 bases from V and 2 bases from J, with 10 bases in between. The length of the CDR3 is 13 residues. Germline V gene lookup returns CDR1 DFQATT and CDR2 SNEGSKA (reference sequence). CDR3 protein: CSARKDPTYEQYF. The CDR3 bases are TGCAGTGCTAGAAAGGACCCGACCTACGAGCAGTACTTC.

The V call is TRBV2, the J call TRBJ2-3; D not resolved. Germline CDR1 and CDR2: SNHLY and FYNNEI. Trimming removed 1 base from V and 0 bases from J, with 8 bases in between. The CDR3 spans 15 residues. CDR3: CASSEGYRSTDTQYF. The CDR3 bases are TGTGCCAGCAGTGAAGGGTACCGCAGCACAGATACGCAGTATTTT.

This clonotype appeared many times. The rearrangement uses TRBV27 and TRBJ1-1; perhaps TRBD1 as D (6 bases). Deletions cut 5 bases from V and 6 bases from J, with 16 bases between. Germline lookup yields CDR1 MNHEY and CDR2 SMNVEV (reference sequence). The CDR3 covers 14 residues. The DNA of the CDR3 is TGTGCCAGCAGTCCGGGGAGGGGGTTCGCTGAAGCTTTCTTT. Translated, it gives CASSPGRGFAEAFF.

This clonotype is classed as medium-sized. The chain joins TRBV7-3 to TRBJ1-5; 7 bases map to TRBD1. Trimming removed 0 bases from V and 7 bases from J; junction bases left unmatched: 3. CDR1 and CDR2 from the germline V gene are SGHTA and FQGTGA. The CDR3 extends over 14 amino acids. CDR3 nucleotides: TGTGCCAGCAGCTTAACAGGGGGCGAGCAGCCCCAGCATTTT. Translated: CASSLTGGEQPQHF.

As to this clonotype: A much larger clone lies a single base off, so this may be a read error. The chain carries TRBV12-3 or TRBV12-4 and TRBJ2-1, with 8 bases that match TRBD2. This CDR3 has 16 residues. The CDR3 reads CASSLAGGGAVNEKFF. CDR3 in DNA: TGTGCCAGCAGTTTAGCCGGGGGGGGGGCGGTCAATGAGAAGTTCTTC.

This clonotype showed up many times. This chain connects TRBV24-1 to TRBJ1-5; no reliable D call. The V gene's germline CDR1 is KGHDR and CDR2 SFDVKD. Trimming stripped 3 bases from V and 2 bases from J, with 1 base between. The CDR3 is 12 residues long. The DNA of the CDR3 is TGTGCCACCAGTGATGGCAATCAGCCCCAGCATTTT. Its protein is CATSDGNQPQHF.

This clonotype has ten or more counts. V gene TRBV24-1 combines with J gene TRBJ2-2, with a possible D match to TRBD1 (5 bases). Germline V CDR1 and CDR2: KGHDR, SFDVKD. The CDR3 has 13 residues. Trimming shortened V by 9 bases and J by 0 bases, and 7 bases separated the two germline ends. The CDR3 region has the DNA TGTGCCACCGCAGGGACGAACACCGGGGAGCTGTTTTTT. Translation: CATAGTNTGELFF.

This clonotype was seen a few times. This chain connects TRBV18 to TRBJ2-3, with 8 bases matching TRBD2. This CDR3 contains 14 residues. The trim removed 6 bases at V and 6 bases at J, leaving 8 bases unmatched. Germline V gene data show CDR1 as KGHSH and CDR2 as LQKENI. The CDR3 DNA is TGTGCCAGCTCCCAAGGGACTAGTAGGGATACGCAGTATTTT. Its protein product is CASSQGTSRDTQYF.

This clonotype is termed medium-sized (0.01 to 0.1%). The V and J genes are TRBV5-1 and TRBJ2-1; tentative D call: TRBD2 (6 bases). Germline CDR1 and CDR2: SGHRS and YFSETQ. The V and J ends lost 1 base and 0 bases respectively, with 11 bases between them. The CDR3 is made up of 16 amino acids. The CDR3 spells CASSLNSGSSYNEQFF. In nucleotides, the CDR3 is TGCGCCAGCAGCTTGAATAGCGGAAGCTCCTACAATGAGCAGTTCTTC.